The 9 T cell receptor beta chains presented below share a single source sample, sequenced in a study of blood T cell repertoires in COVID-19. Assay used: immunoSEQ multiplex PCR; TCRdb lists only in-frame clones, some missing. The sample holds about 160,000 clones, around 74% seen once. Sequences were obtained from peripheral blood. These receptor sequences come from a woman aged 55-70 years with COVID-19, enrolled during active disease.

J is TRBJ2-1 and V is TRBV7-3; 7 positions agree with TRBD1. Unmatched junction bases numbered 8, after V lost 8 bases and J lost 7 bases. From germline, CDR1 is SGHTA and CDR2 FQGTGA. This CDR3 has 13 residues. CDR3 residues: CASGPGQPNEQFF. CDR3 nucleotide sequence: TGTGCCAGCGGCCCGGGACAGCCTAATGAGCAGTTCTTC.

For the CDR3, the DNA is TGTGCCTGGAGTGAACCGAGAAGGAGGCCCTACAATGAGCAGTTCTTC. Amino acid sequence: CAWSEPRRRPYNEQFF. The chain uses TRBV30 and TRBJ2-1, with D tentatively TRBD2 (5 bases). Germline V gene lookup returns CDR1 GTSNPN and CDR2 SVGIG (reference sequence). The CDR3 length is 16 residues. Trimming took 1 base from V and 2 from J, leaving 15 bases between them.

This sequence joins TRBV11-2 and TRBJ2-5, with a possible D match to TRBD1 (5 bases). Germline loops: CDR1 SGHAT, CDR2 FQNNGV. V shed 1 base and J shed 5 bases, with 11 bases lying between them. The CDR3 sequence is 14 residues long. CDR3 sequence reads: CASSLGPGRETQYF. CDR3 sequence (DNA): TGTGCCAGCAGCTTAGGACCAGGGCGTGAGACCCAGTACTTC.

This clone was found a few times. The chain has TRBV6-5 and TRBJ2-7, with TRBD2 as a possible D gene (6 bases). CDR3 length: 15 amino acids. Trimming took 2 bases from V and 6 from J, leaving 17 bases between them. Germline CDR1 reads MNHEY; CDR2 reads SVGAGI. CDR3 sequence: CASSYAGSKGREQYF. CDR3 bases: TGTGCCAGCAGTTACGCGGGAAGTAAGGGGCGCGAGCAGTACTTC.

J is TRBJ1-3 and V is TRBV15, with a weak D call TRBD1 (5 bases). This CDR3 is 15 amino acids long. The V end was cut by 0 bases, the J end by 4 bases, with 10 bases between. Germline lookup yields CDR1 LNHNV and CDR2 YYDKDF (reference sequence). The CDR3, as DNA: TGTGCCACCAGCAGAGATCGGGGGGGAGGAAACACCATATATTTT. Residues: CATSRDRGGGNTIYF.

The chain joins TRBV6-1 to TRBJ1-5; the match to TRBD1 covers 8 bases. V shed 4 bases, J shed 11 bases, and the junction held 16 bases outside the gene matches. The CDR3 is made up of 16 amino acids. Germline CDR1 is MNHNS and CDR2 is SASEGT. The chain's CDR3 is CASSAGTGGSRRAQHF. Here the CDR3 DNA reads TGTGCCAGCAGTGCCGGGACAGGCGGAAGTAGGAGAGCCCAGCATTTT.

This chain uses TRBV5-4 with TRBJ2-7, with 13 bases aligning to TRBD2. Germline values: CDR1 SGHNT, CDR2 YYREEE (reference sequence). There are 16 residues in the CDR3. V lost 2 bases to trimming and J lost 5 bases; unmatched junction nucleotides: 7. CDR3 region: CASSLTSGRALDEQYF. DNA of the CDR3: TGTGCCAGCAGCTTAACTAGCGGGAGGGCCTTGGACGAGCAGTACTTC.

The genes are TRBV12-3 or TRBV12-4 and TRBJ1-2, with D unresolved. This CDR3 is built from 12 residues. V was trimmed by 6 bases and J by 2 bases, leaving 7 bases between them. The CDR3 loop reads CASRDWNYGYTF. The CDR3 region has the DNA TGTGCCAGCAGGGACTGGAACTATGGCTACACCTTC.

The rearrangement joins TRBV6-6 to TRBJ2-3, with TRBD2 matching over 12 bases. This CDR3 comprises 15 residues. The J segment lost 4 bases and the V segment lost 4 bases, leaving 3 bases of the junction unmatched. Germline CDR1 reads MNHNY; CDR2 reads SVGAGI (reference sequence). The CDR3 DNA reads as TGTGCCAGCAGTTCGACTAGCGGGGGCTCAGATACGCAGTATTTT. It specifies CASSSTSGGSDTQYF.